This entry is about one T cell receptor (beta chain). What it binds is not known. Germline V gene lookup returns CDR1 WSHSY and CDR2 SAAADI. This CDR3 has 11 amino acids. V was pared by 8 bases and J by 5 bases, with 10 bases between. The data originate from a study of Ad26.COV2.S vaccination and SARS-CoV-2 variants. Across the study: Intramuscular Ad26.COV2.S at 5x10^10 or 1x10^11 viral particles. Findings and caveats of the study: With respect to non-spike TCR breadth, vaccine and placebo recipients were similar. Among vaccine recipients, spike-specific TCR breadth exceeded that of placebo recipients.

Treatment described: some 20 received Ad26.COV2.S at low or high dose, single or two shots; roughly five received placebo; per-sample allocation not given. Collection of the samples took place on day 63 after the first injection of vaccine or placebo. An adult of 18-55 years in Boston served as donor. The method was immunoSEQ multiplex PCR; TCRdb's version includes in-frame clones alone and lacks a portion of them. This sample has over 400,000 clones, with around 91% found just once. This chain joins TRBV10-2 and TRBJ2-7, with D tentatively TRBD1 or TRBD2 (5 bases each). This TCR came from a person aged 18-60 years who received the Ad26.COV2.S COVID-19 vaccine or a placebo. The source was peripheral blood, collected in a trial of Ad26.COV2.S vaccine versus placebo. CDR3 coding DNA: TGCGCCAGCGGGGCTAGCAACGAGCAGTACTTC. Encoded protein: CASGASNEQYF.